The rows below give T cell receptor beta chains drawn from one sample of a study of graft-versus-host responses after intestinal transplantation. This table comes from immunoSEQ multiplex PCR, and its TCRdb copy is limited to in-frame clones, with some not included. This repertoire shows roughly 8,100 clones, about a third found once; its top ten account for around 5.7%. The material was alloreactive CD4+ T cells from a mixed lymphocyte reaction culture, obtained before intestinal transplant. The receptors originated from a human patient who received an intestinal transplant. The CDR3 runs from the conserved cysteine through the conserved F or W. A D gene is named only where the DNA matches it firmly. Clone sizes are given selectively: once, few, many, or a class where the clone is expanded.

D	V	size	J	CDR3	DNA
.	TRBV7-2	.	TRBJ1-2	CASRRWLFYGYTF	TGTGCCAGCAGGAGGTGGCTATTCTATGGCTACACCTTC
TRBD1	TRBV13	.	TRBJ2-7	CASSFRDRGHEQYF	TGTGCCAGCAGCTTCCGGGACAGGGGCCACGAGCAGTACTTC
.	TRBV28	medium-sized	TRBJ2-3	CASSTRTDTQYF	TGTGCCAGCAGTACTAGGACAGATACGCAGTATTTT
TRBD1	TRBV29-1	.	TRBJ2-7	CSVGQGASYEQYF	TGCAGCGTTGGACAGGGGGCTTCCTACGAGCAGTACTTC
TRBD2	TRBV10-2	few	TRBJ2-1	CAVRSGYYNEQFF	TGCGCCGTCCGTAGCGGGTACTACAATGAGCAGTTCTTC
TRBD1	TRBV28	.	TRBJ2-7	CASTRGQTSSYEQYF	TGTGCCAGCACCCGGGGACAGACGAGCTCCTACGAGCAGTACTTC
.	TRBV5-1	few	TRBJ2-1	CASSQGNEQFF	TGCGCCAGCAGTCAGGGAAATGAGCAGTTCTTC
TRBD2	TRBV6-4	.	TRBJ2-1	CASSHQAGENHEQFF	TGTGCCAGCAGTCACCAAGCGGGGGAGAACCATGAGCAGTTCTTC
TRBD1	TRBV4-2	few	TRBJ2-1	CASSPAPWDRGLRGSYNEQFF	TGTGCCAGCAGCCCGGCCCCCTGGGACAGGGGTCTAAGAGGGTCCTACAATGAGCAGTTCTTC
.	TRBV28	few	TRBJ1-2	CASRAFDRTYYGYTF	TGTGCCAGCAGGGCCTTTGACAGGACTTACTATGGCTACACCTTC
TRBD2	TRBV19	once	TRBJ2-7	CASSTSGSEQYF	TGTGCCAGTAGTACTAGCGGGAGCGAGCAGTACTTC
.	TRBV6-5	.	TRBJ1-1	CASSYQEDTEAFF	TGTGCCAGCAGTTATCAGGAGGACACTGAAGCTTTCTTT
.	TRBV5-1	few	TRBJ2-5	CASSLGGGETQYF	TGCGCCAGCAGCTTGGGAGGGGGAGAGACCCAGTACTTC
.	TRBV7-6	few	TRBJ2-3	CASSVFLDTQYF	TGTGCCAGCAGCGTATTTTTAGATACGCAGTATTTT
.	TRBV25-1	few	TRBJ2-5	CASSEGGALQETQYF	TGTGCCAGCAGCGAGGGGGGGGCCCTACAAGAGACCCAGTACTTC
.	TRBV5-1	few	TRBJ2-3	CASSLDGTGPSTDTQYF	TGCGCCAGCAGCTTGGATGGGACTGGACCATCCACAGATACGCAGTATTTT
TRBD1	TRBV7-7	few	TRBJ2-5	CASSLGQGGLTQYF	TGTGCTAGCAGCCTGGGACAGGGGGGACTGACCCAGTACTTC
TRBD2	TRBV7-7	few	TRBJ2-1	CASSLVAGGNEQFF	TGTGCTAGCAGCTTAGTGGCGGGGGGAAATGAGCAGTTCTTC
.	TRBV2	large	TRBJ2-7	CASRLDSYEQYF	TGTGCCAGCAGATTAGACAGCTACGAGCAGTACTTC
TRBD1	TRBV6-1	medium-sized	TRBJ1-5	CASRTGLTQHF	TGTGCCAGCAGGACAGGGTTGACCCAGCATTTT
TRBD1	TRBV28	.	TRBJ2-7	CASTSVGTGAREQYF	TGTGCCAGCACCTCGGTCGGGACAGGTGCTCGCGAGCAGTACTTC
TRBD1	TRBV28	.	TRBJ1-1	CASNEYGQGGDTEAFF	TGTGCCAGCAACGAATACGGACAGGGAGGGGACACTGAAGCTTTCTTT
TRBD2	TRBV9	.	TRBJ2-3	CASSATGGLAYSTDTQYF	TGTGCCAGCAGCGCCACGGGGGGACTAGCGTATAGCACAGATACGCAGTATTTT
.	TRBV7-2	medium-sized	TRBJ1-1	CASSSYWGAEAFF	TGTGCCAGCAGCTCCTACTGGGGGGCTGAAGCTTTCTTT
TRBD1	TRBV2	medium-sized	TRBJ2-1	CASSWDRGNEQFF	TGTGCCAGCAGTTGGGACAGGGGCAATGAGCAGTTCTTC
.	TRBV5-1	.	TRBJ2-7	CASSLAPLDKLRAYEQYF	TGCGCCAGCAGCTTGGCCCCCTTGGACAAACTCAGAGCCTACGAGCAGTACTTC
TRBD1	TRBV18	once	TRBJ1-2	CASSSTGVVDYGYTF	TGTGCCAGCTCAAGTACAGGGGTTGTGGACTATGGCTACACCTTC
.	TRBV5-6	.	TRBJ1-4	CASSLEWGDEKLFF	TGTGCCAGCAGCTTGGAGTGGGGGGATGAAAAACTGTTTTTT
.	TRBV7-9	few	TRBJ2-3	CASSFAGARTDTQYF	TGTGCCAGCAGCTTTGCGGGGGCCCGCACAGATACGCAGTATTTT
.	TRBV28	few	TRBJ1-5	CAGRSGRHQPQHF	TGTGCCGGGCGGTCGGGGAGGCATCAGCCCCAGCATTTT
.	TRBV5-4	few	TRBJ2-7	CASSSAPGDYEQYF	TGTGCCAGCAGCTCGGCACCAGGGGACTACGAGCAGTACTTC
TRBD1	TRBV19	.	TRBJ2-1	CASSIRSGTAYNEQFF	TGTGCCAGTAGTATTCGATCCGGGACAGCTTACAATGAGCAGTTCTTC
.	TRBV7-6	.	TRBJ2-1	CASTRSSYNEQFF	TGTGCCAGCACACGGAGCTCCTACAATGAGCAGTTCTTC
TRBD1	TRBV7-6	.	TRBJ2-2	CASSSQTGAGELFF	TGTGCCAGCAGCTCACAAACAGGGGCCGGGGAGCTGTTTTTT
.	TRBV4-1	.	TRBJ1-5	CASSQEREQVGGQPQHF	TGCGCCAGCAGCCAAGAAAGGGAACAGGTGGGCGGTCAGCCCCAGCATTTT
TRBD1	TRBV6-5	few	TRBJ2-7	CVLGDRLGEQYF	TGTGTCCTGGGGGACAGGTTGGGAGAGCAGTACTTC
TRBD2	TRBV27	.	TRBJ2-3	CASSLSSGITDTQYF	TGTGCCAGCAGTTTAAGTAGCGGGATCACAGATACGCAGTATTTT
TRBD1	TRBV28	medium-sized	TRBJ2-7	CASGDRGTVYEQYF	TGTGCCAGCGGTGACAGGGGAACGGTCTACGAGCAGTACTTC
.	TRBV5-1	few	TRBJ1-1	CASNLAGAVNTEAFF	TGCGCCAGCAACCTGGCGGGAGCGGTGAACACTGAAGCTTTCTTT
TRBD1	TRBV6-5	.	TRBJ2-7	CASSFRDRGPYEQYF	TGTGCCAGCAGTTTCCGGGACAGGGGACCCTACGAGCAGTACTTC